Included here is one TCR beta chain sequence, with context. What it binds is not known. PCR was performed using 60 Vbeta and 13 Jbeta primers. Clones were sequenced by immunoSEQ multiplex PCR, and TCRdb holds only the in-frame ones, with some missing. The data show roughly 140,000 clones, 84% seen once. The sample originates from a study of cytomegalovirus exposure and HLA in healthy donors. Overall study context: Within an early data release were roughly 83 million unique TCRs drawn from HLA-typed donors. The study, taken as a whole, reports: An analysis done earlier found most TCR beta V segments productive about 90% or about 30% of the time.

Germline CDR1 SGHNT, CDR2 YYREEE (reference sequence). V was clipped by 4 bases and J by 1 base, with 8 bases between them. The CDR3 covers 13 residues. The genes are TRBV5-4 and TRBJ1-1, with D unclear. This TCR derives from a boy aged 2 to 10 in good health and CMV-seronegative. Input material: PBMCs. The CDR3 is CASSTTANTEAFF. Written as DNA, the CDR3 is TGTGCCAGCAGCACTACCGCGAACACTGAAGCTTTCTTT.